The clone carrying this T cell receptor beta chain has a handful of counts. The study excluded patients with uncontrolled infection, other autoimmune disease, pregnancy or lactation. It was RNA transcripts that yielded the amplified TCR beta CDR3 regions. RT-PCR in the first round (using the HTBI primer set) targeted the TCR CDR3. TCRdb reprocessed the multiplex PCR reads with MiXCR, giving one entry per CDR3 protein. The data show about 560,000 distinct CDR3 sequences, around 15% seen once. The trim removed 3 bases at V and 6 bases at J, leaving 7 bases unmatched. Germline CDR1 reads SGHTA; CDR2 reads FQGNSA. The CDR3 spans 16 residues. This specimen belongs to a study of T cells in Graves' hyperthyroidism and ophthalmopathy.

Sequenced input: blood. This TCR was sampled from a woman aged 18-29 years with Graves' hyperthyroidism. The gene calls are TRBV7-2 and TRBJ2-2; 10 nucleotides match TRBD1. CDR3: CASSFSGQGISGELFF. The CDR3 DNA reads as TGTGCCAGCAGCTTCTCGGGACAGGGGATCTCCGGGGAGCTGTTTTTT.